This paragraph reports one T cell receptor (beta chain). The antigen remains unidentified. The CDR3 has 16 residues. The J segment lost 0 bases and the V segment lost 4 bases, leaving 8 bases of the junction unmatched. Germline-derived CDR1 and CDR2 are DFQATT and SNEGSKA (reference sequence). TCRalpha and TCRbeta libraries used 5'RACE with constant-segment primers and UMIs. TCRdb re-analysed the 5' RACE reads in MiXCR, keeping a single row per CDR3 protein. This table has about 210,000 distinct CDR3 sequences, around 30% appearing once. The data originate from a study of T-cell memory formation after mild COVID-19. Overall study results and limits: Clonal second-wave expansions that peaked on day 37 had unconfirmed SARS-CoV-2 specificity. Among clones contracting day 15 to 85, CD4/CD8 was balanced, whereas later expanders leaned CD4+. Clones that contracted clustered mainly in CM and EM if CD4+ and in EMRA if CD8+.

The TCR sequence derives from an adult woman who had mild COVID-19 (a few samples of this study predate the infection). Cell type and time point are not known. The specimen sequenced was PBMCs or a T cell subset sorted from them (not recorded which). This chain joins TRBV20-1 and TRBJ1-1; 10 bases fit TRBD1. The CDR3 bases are TGCAGTGCTAAGGGACAGGGGTTCACGGTGAACACTGAAGCTTTCTTT. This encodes CSAKGQGFTVNTEAFF.